This T cell receptor beta chain appears in the sequencing data of a study of T cell responses to AZD1222 COVID-19 vaccine. General study points: Two doses of AZD1222 preceded a rise in Spike-specific TCR breadth and depth. At study baseline, merely six AZD1222 recipients were seropositive. White British people made up most donors, females outnumbered males, and clonal diversity was possibly underestimated.

Germline V CDR1 and CDR2: SGHAT, FQNNGV. V lost 3 bases to trimming and J lost 4 bases, with 12 bases between them. CDR3 length equals 14 residues. Worth noting for this clone: The antigen is not known.

Here immunoSEQ multiplex PCR was the method, and the copy in TCRdb shows in-frame clones only, minus some. This table holds just under 95,000 clones, around 84% found once. This receptor was taken from an adult in good health. Sequencing was performed on peripheral blood, taken on day 0 of AZD1222 vaccination. This chain uses TRBV11-2 with TRBJ1-2, with a tentative D call TRBD1 (5 bases). This chain's CDR3 is CASSFGGAAYGYTF. The CDR3 nucleotides read TGTGCCAGCAGCTTTGGGGGAGCAGCCTATGGCTACACCTTC.